Here is one T cell receptor beta chain with its context. Produced via immunoSEQ multiplex PCR; TCRdb's table is partial and in-frame only. The sample holds tens of thousands of clones, about 85% seen once. The data derive from a study of blood T cell repertoires in COVID-19. Sequenced material: peripheral blood. The clonotype originates from a man between 65 and 85 years old with COVID-19, enrolled during active disease.

CDR3: CSVEGTSGYYEQYF. In DNA, the CDR3 is TGCAGCGTAGAGGGGACTAGCGGCTACTACGAGCAGTACTTC. V is TRBV29-1 and J is TRBJ2-7, with 11 bases aligning to TRBD2. The V and J ends lost 6 bases and 3 bases, in that order; junction bases with no gene match: 7. The CDR3 runs to 14 residues. Per germline, CDR1 SQVTM and CDR2 ANQGSEA.